The next 21 T cell receptor beta chains were all read from a single sample in a study of spatial heterogeneity in lung cancer. Noted time point: sample taken at primary tumor resection. Unsorted samples of tumor, nontumor lung or frozen PBMC had their whole RNA sequenced. Via MiXCR, TCRdb re-called the 5' RACE reads, giving one row per CDR3 protein. The table records tens of thousands of distinct CDR3 sequences, about 20% of them present only once. The material sequenced was PBMCs, taken at surgery. These receptors were obtained from a male donor with early-stage non-small cell lung cancer.

The chain joins TRBV2 to TRBJ2-3, with D hard to call. This CDR3 contains 15 residues. Trimming pared 4 bases from V and 5 bases from J, leaving 16 bases between. In germline, CDR1 is SNHLY, CDR2 FYNNEI. The CDR3 loop is CASSAGNGMIDTQYF. DNA for the CDR3: TGTGCCAGCAGTGCCGGAAACGGCATGATAGATACGCAGTATTTT. Variable domain in full (rest from reference TRBV2 and TRBJ2-3): EPEVTQTPSHQVTQMGQEVILRCVPISNHLYFYWYRQILGQKVEFLVSFYNNEISEKSEIFDDQFSVERPDGSNFTLKIRSTKLEDSAMYFCASSAGNGMIDTQYFGPGTRLTVL.

The rearrangement joins TRBV6-4 to TRBJ2-2, with TRBD2 as a possible D gene (6 bases). With 2 bases removed from V and 1 base from J, the gap between germline ends came to 17 bases. In germline, CDR1 is MRHNA, CDR2 SNTAGT. This CDR3 comprises 18 residues. The CDR3 is CASSDTPGGIVNTGELFF. The CDR3 DNA reads as TGTGCCAGCAGTGACACCCCCGGGGGAATAGTGAACACCGGGGAGCTGTTTTTT.

The V gene is TRBV7-2, the J gene TRBJ1-3; D remains ambiguous. The CDR3 consists of 15 residues. V was shortened by 1 base and J by 3 bases, with 10 bases between the two germline ends. Germline V gene data show CDR1 as SGHTA and CDR2 as FQGNSA. The CDR3 reads CASSLGLLGGNTIYF. CDR3 bases: TGTGCCAGCAGCTTAGGGCTGCTTGGTGGAAACACCATATATTTT.

This clonotype was counted ten times or more. CDR3 coding DNA: TGTGCCAGCAGCCCCCGGACATGGGTCTCTGGGGCCAACGTCCTGACTTTC. This encodes CASSPRTWVSGANVLTF. The rearrangement links TRBV11-2 to TRBJ2-6, with TRBD1 as a possible D gene (5 bases). This CDR3 region has 17 residues. Germline values: CDR1 SGHAT, CDR2 FQNNGV. V was clipped by 5 bases and J by 0 bases, with 14 bases between them.

This clonotype was found many times. The rearrangement uses TRBV4-3 and TRBJ2-5; the D gene is possibly TRBD1 (5 bases). The CDR3 totals 13 residues. V gave up 3 bases and J gave up 5 bases, with 10 bases separating them. Germline V lookup: CDR1 LGHNA, CDR2 YSLEER. The CDR3: CASSQGPRETQYF. The CDR3 nucleotides are TGCGCCAGCAGCCAGGGGCCTCGCGAGACCCAGTACTTC.

The chain employs TRBV19 and TRBJ2-1; 11 bases fit TRBD2. This CDR3 region has 15 residues. Unmatched junction bases numbered 5, after V lost 6 bases and J lost 4 bases. Germline V gene sequence: CDR1 LNHDA, CDR2 SQIVND (reference sequence). In DNA form, the CDR3 reads TGTGCCAGTAGCATACTAGCGGGGGATTACAATGAGCAGTTCTTC. It is translated as CASSILAGDYNEQFF. Full variable domain (missing parts from reference TRBV19 and TRBJ2-1): DGGITQSPKYLFRKEGQNVTLSCEQNLNHDAMYWYRQDPGQGLRLIYYSQIVNDFQKGDIAEGYSVSREKKESFPLTVTSAQKNPTAFYLCASSILAGDYNEQFFGPGTRLTVL.

In this sample, this clonotype turned up many times. This chain connects TRBV7-3 to TRBJ2-3, with D perhaps matching TRBD1 or TRBD2 (6 bases each). Deletions cut 8 bases from V and 4 bases from J, with 19 bases between. The germline V gene encodes CDR1 SGHTA and CDR2 FQGTGA. CDR3 size: 15 residues. The CDR3 nucleotides read TGTGCCAGCTCGGCATCGGGGGCTGGGGCAGATACGCAGTATTTT. Translating it yields CASSASGAGADTQYF.

The table lists this clonotype with a few counts. In DNA, the CDR3 is TGCGCCAGCAGCCAGGAAGACATGGTCGGGGAGCTGTTTTTT. This sequence encodes CASSQEDMVGELFF. The chain employs TRBV4-1 and TRBJ2-2; D is unresolved. Looked up from germline, CDR1 is MGHRA and CDR2 is YSYEKL. Trimming shortened V by 3 bases and J by 7 bases, and 12 bases separated the two germline ends. The CDR3 is made up of 14 amino acids.

This clonotype was detected ten times or more. V is TRBV7-8 and J is TRBJ1-1; D not certain. CDR1 and CDR2 (germline): SGHVS, FQNEAQ. This CDR3 is 17 amino acids long. V lost 3 bases, J lost 2 bases, and 19 bases lay in between. The CDR3 DNA reads TGTGCCAGCAGCTTCCCCCCCAGACGGCGGGATAACACTGAAGCTTTCTTT. Its translation: CASSFPPRRRDNTEAFF. Complete variable domain (other parts from reference TRBV7-8 and TRBJ1-1): GAGVSQSPRYKVAKRGQDVALRCDPISGHVSLFWYQQALGQGPEFLTYFQNEAQLDKSGLPSDRFFAERPEGSVSTLKIQRTQQEDSAVYLCASSFPPRRRDNTEAFFGQGTRLTVV.

The chain carries TRBV28 and TRBJ2-7, with TRBD1 matching over 12 bases. Germline loops: CDR1 MDHEN, CDR2 SYDVKM. The CDR3 spans 14 residues. V lost 6 bases to trimming and J lost 5 bases; unmatched junction nucleotides: 5. The CDR3 DNA sequence: TGTGCCAGCAGCCCCGGGGACAGGGGGCACGAGCAGTACTTC. Translated: CASSPGDRGHEQYF.

A few counts support this clonotype. The rearrangement uses TRBV3-1 and TRBJ2-2; 9 bases map to TRBD2. The ends lost 4 bases at V and 5 bases at J; junction bases unmatched: 2. Germline V gene sequence: CDR1 LGHDT, CDR2 YNNKEL (reference sequence). The CDR3 length is 14 residues. In DNA form, the CDR3 reads TGTGCCAGCAGCCTGACTAGCGGTACCGGGGAGCTGTTTTTT. Translating it yields CASSLTSGTGELFF.

J is TRBJ1-6 and V is TRBV11-2; 8 bases are shared with TRBD1. This CDR3 contains 18 residues. The V gene's germline CDR1 is SGHAT and CDR2 FQNNGV. V shed 0 bases, J shed 3 bases, and the junction held 7 bases outside the gene matches. CDR3 sequence: CASSLDLSTGVYNSPLHF. Written as DNA, the CDR3 is TGTGCCAGCAGCTTAGACCTATCGACAGGGGTCTATAATTCACCCCTCCACTTT.

This clonotype was picked up a small number of times. The chain uses TRBV5-1 and TRBJ2-3, with no clear D. The V gene's germline CDR1 is SGHRS and CDR2 YFSETQ. The CDR3 sequence is 15 residues long. V was pared by 0 bases and J by 0 bases, with 8 bases between. The CDR3 loop is CASSLVSSSTDTQYF. CDR3 nucleotides: TGCGCCAGCAGCTTGGTTAGCTCTAGCACAGATACGCAGTATTTT.

The chain carries TRBV6-6 and TRBJ2-7; 9 bases align to TRBD2. J was trimmed by 3 bases and V by 2 bases; bases with no gene match: 5. The CDR3 is 15 residues long. Looked up from germline, CDR1 is MNHNY and CDR2 is SVGAGI (reference sequence). This CDR3 reads CASSYVAGGDYEQYF. CDR3 nucleotide sequence: TGTGCCAGCAGTTACGTGGCGGGGGGGGACTACGAGCAGTACTTC.

The V and J genes are TRBV30 and TRBJ2-1, with 14 bases lining up with TRBD2. CDR1 is GTSNPN and CDR2 is SVGIG in the germline V gene (reference sequence). V lost 3 bases to trimming and J lost 6 bases; unmatched junction nucleotides: 10. The CDR3 has 17 residues. CDR3 loop: CAWRGLAGARETNEQFF. CDR3 sequence (DNA): TGTGCCTGGAGGGGACTAGCGGGGGCCCGGGAAACCAATGAGCAGTTCTTC.

This clonotype occurred a few times. The J gene is TRBJ2-3, the V gene TRBV12-3 or TRBV12-4; 7 bases map to TRBD2. The CDR3 runs 14 residues. V trimming: 7 bases; J trimming: 0 bases; junction bases outside the gene matches: 4. CDR3 region: CASTPSGSTDTQYF. The CDR3 DNA is TGTGCCAGCACCCCTAGCGGTAGCACAGATACGCAGTATTTT.

The chain employs TRBV6-2 or TRBV6-3 and TRBJ2-3; D call uncertain. Deletions cut 3 bases from V and 6 bases from J, with 4 bases between. The CDR3 contains 11 residues. Germline lookup yields CDR1 MNHEY and CDR2 SVGEGT. The CDR3 is CASSYGDTQYF. Here the CDR3 DNA reads TGTGCCAGCAGTTATGGGGATACGCAGTATTTT.

This sequence joins TRBV6-5 and TRBJ2-1; D might be TRBD1 (6 bases). CDR1 is MNHEY, CDR2 SVGAGI, per germline. The CDR3 length is 12 residues. V was cut by 8 bases and J by 4 bases, with 9 bases left in between. CDR3 DNA: TGTGCCAGCCAAGGACAGTACAATGAGCAGTTCTTC. Amino acid sequence: CASQGQYNEQFF.

The table lists this clonotype with many counts. The chain uses TRBV7-6 and TRBJ2-1; D not resolved. Germline V gives CDR1 SGHVS, CDR2 FNYEAQ. V lost 5 bases and J 0 bases, leaving 17 bases between the germline ends. The CDR3 totals 17 residues. The CDR3 nucleotides read TGTGCCAGCAGCCCGTATTCGACAATCAGCTCCTACAATGAGCAGTTCTTC. Encoded protein: CASSPYSTISSYNEQFF.

The gene calls are TRBV12-5 and TRBJ2-5; weak D call: TRBD2 (5 bases). The germline V and J ends were trimmed by 1 base and 5 bases, with 11 bases remaining between them. The CDR3 has 14 residues. Looked up from germline, CDR1 is LGHNT and CDR2 is FRNRAP. The CDR3 sequence is CASGLGRSDETQYF. The CDR3 nucleotides are TGTGCTAGTGGTTTGGGGAGGTCCGACGAGACCCAGTACTTC.

This clonotype appeared a few times. The chain uses TRBV11-2 and TRBJ2-5, with D perhaps TRBD2 (6 bases). Germline assignment: CDR1 SGHAT and CDR2 FQNNGV. V was trimmed by 4 bases and J by 4 bases, leaving 13 bases between them. The CDR3 loop spans 14 amino acids. The CDR3 DNA follows: TGTGCCAGCAGCTACCAAAGGGGAGGAGAGACCCAGTACTTC. It specifies CASSYQRGGETQYF. The full variable domain, completed using reference TRBV11-2 and TRBJ2-5, is EAGVAQSPRYKIIEKRQSVAFWCNPISGHATLYWYQQILGQGPKLLIQFQNNGVVDDSQLPKDRFSAERLKGVDSTLKIQPAKLEDSAVYLCASSYQRGGETQYFGPGTRLLVL.